This T cell receptor (beta chain) is from a study of T cell responses to AZD1222 COVID-19 vaccine. Study-level results: Spike regions recognized by vaccine-associated CD4 TCRs spanned the protein, led by 160-218 and 743-854. White British donors predominated, females outnumbered males, and clonal diversity was possibly underestimated. No repertoire was sampled before or during the peak T cell response, only after it.

Assay: immunoSEQ multiplex PCR; the TCRdb copy retains only in-frame clones and omits some. The sample lists about 150,000 clones; about 89% were seen once. Notes on this clone: Its cognate antigen is unknown.

Germline V gene lookup returns CDR1 SEHNR and CDR2 FQNEAQ (reference sequence). V gave up 1 base and J gave up 8 bases; unmatched junction bases: 7. This CDR3 has 15 amino acids. Combined were second doses at about 4 or about 12 weeks. This material consisted of peripheral blood, taken 28 days after the second AZD1222 dose. The clonotype originates from an adult who received the AZD1222 COVID-19 vaccine. The chain links TRBV7-9 to TRBJ1-4; TRBD1 matches at 7 bases. The CDR3 here is CASSLGRQGDEKLFF. The CDR3 DNA reads as TGTGCCAGCAGCTTAGGGCGACAGGGAGACGAAAAACTGTTTTTT.